This is a list of T cell receptor beta chains from one sample in a study of preoperative IRX-2 immunotherapy in early breast cancer. Profiling relied on immunoSEQ multiplex PCR, and the TCRdb table lists in-frame clones only, not all of them. This table has 39,000 or so clones, 77% appearing once. The starting material was tumor tissue, obtained after IRX-2 immunotherapy. The origin of the receptors is a human donor with breast cancer. Each CDR3 is given with its conserved first and last residue. The order of the fields is clone size, V gene, D gene, J gene, CDR3 protein, CDR3 DNA. D genes are given only for firm matches. Clone size appears in some rows only: once, few, many, or a class for an expanded clone.

clone_size: .; v_call: TRBV18; d_call: .; j_call: TRBJ1-6; cdr3_aa: CASSPTGLYNSPLHF; cdr3_nt: TGTGCCAGCTCACCCACAGGGCTCTATAATTCACCCCTCCACTTT
clone_size: .; v_call: TRBV6-8; d_call: .; j_call: TRBJ1-2; cdr3_aa: CASSVDISYGYTF; cdr3_nt: TGTGCCAGCAGCGTGGACATCTCCTATGGCTACACCTTC
clone_size: few; v_call: TRBV15; d_call: TRBD2; j_call: TRBJ2-1; cdr3_aa: CATSRTSGGSYNEQFF; cdr3_nt: TGTGCCACCAGCAGAACCAGCGGGGGGTCGTACAATGAGCAGTTCTTC
clone_size: .; v_call: TRBV11-3; d_call: .; j_call: TRBJ2-3; cdr3_aa: CASSLRRDVAADTQYF; cdr3_nt: TGTGCCAGCAGTCTCCGCCGGGACGTCGCTGCAGATACGCAGTATTTT
clone_size: .; v_call: TRBV12-5; d_call: TRBD2; j_call: TRBJ2-5; cdr3_aa: CASGLDENRGGLGTQYF; cdr3_nt: TGTGCTAGTGGTTTGGACGAGAACCGGGGGGGCCTGGGGACCCAGTACTTC
clone_size: few; v_call: TRBV6-8; d_call: .; j_call: TRBJ2-4; cdr3_aa: CASSPLNIDKNIQYF; cdr3_nt: TGTGCCAGCAGTCCCCTTAACATCGACAAAAACATTCAGTACTTC
clone_size: .; v_call: TRBV19; d_call: .; j_call: TRBJ2-3; cdr3_aa: CASSVAQGTDTQYF; cdr3_nt: TGTGCCAGTAGTGTGGCCCAGGGCACAGATACGCAGTATTTT
clone_size: .; v_call: TRBV7-7; d_call: TRBD1; j_call: TRBJ1-4; cdr3_aa: CASSTMTGPHEKLFF; cdr3_nt: TGTGCCAGCAGCACGATGACAGGGCCACATGAAAAACTGTTTTTT
clone_size: .; v_call: TRBV6-4; d_call: .; j_call: TRBJ1-5; cdr3_aa: CASSYGGGRIRSNQPQHF; cdr3_nt: TGTGCCAGCAGTTACGGGGGCGGCAGGATCAGGAGCAATCAGCCCCAGCATTTT
clone_size: .; v_call: TRBV19; d_call: TRBD2; j_call: TRBJ2-1; cdr3_aa: CASSMERGPYNEQFF; cdr3_nt: TGTGCCAGTAGTATGGAGCGGGGCCCCTACAATGAGCAGTTCTTC
clone_size: .; v_call: TRBV19; d_call: .; j_call: TRBJ1-4; cdr3_aa: CASSIRGWAEKLFF; cdr3_nt: TGTGCCAGTAGTATCAGGGGATGGGCAGAAAAACTGTTTTTT
clone_size: .; v_call: TRBV30; d_call: .; j_call: TRBJ2-4; cdr3_aa: CAWGRGGLAKNIQYF; cdr3_nt: TGTGCCTGGGGCCGAGGAGGGCTAGCCAAAAACATTCAGTACTTC
clone_size: once; v_call: TRBV23-1; d_call: .; j_call: TRBJ1-1; cdr3_aa: CASSLAGNTEAFF; cdr3_nt: TGCGCCAGCAGCTTGGCAGGGAACACTGAAGCTTTCTTT
clone_size: .; v_call: TRBV29-1; d_call: .; j_call: TRBJ1-1; cdr3_aa: CSVESGLGNTEAFF; cdr3_nt: TGCAGCGTTGAATCTGGGTTGGGTAACACTGAAGCTTTCTTT
clone_size: .; v_call: TRBV18; d_call: .; j_call: TRBJ1-1; cdr3_aa: CASSPVQGFGTEAFF; cdr3_nt: TGTGCCAGCTCACCAGTTCAGGGGTTCGGCACTGAAGCTTTCTTT
clone_size: few; v_call: TRBV6-8; d_call: TRBD1; j_call: TRBJ2-2; cdr3_aa: CASSSGQFMGELFF; cdr3_nt: TGTGCCAGCAGTTCGGGACAGTTTATGGGGGAGCTGTTTTTT